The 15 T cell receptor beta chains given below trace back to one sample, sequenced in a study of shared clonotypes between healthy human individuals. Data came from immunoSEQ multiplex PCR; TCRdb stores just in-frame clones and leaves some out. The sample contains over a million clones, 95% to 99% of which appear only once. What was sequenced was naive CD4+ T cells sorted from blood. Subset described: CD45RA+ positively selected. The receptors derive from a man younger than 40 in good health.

The CDR3 DNA sequence: TGCGCCAGCACATCGGAAGGCTCCCCTTGGGAAAAACTGTTTTTT. Its translation: CASTSEGSPWEKLFF. This chain uses TRBV5-1 with TRBJ1-4; D ambiguous. CDR1 is SGHRS and CDR2 is YFSETQ in the germline V gene. CDR3 length: 15 amino acids. V dropped 6 bases and J dropped 8 bases, with 20 bases sitting between them. The full variable domain, completed using reference TRBV5-1 and TRBJ1-4, is KAGVTQTPRYLIKTRGQQVTLSCSPISGHRSVSWYQQTPGQGLQFLFEYFSETQRNKGNFPGRFSGRQFSNSRSEMNVSTLELGDSALYLCASTSEGSPWEKLFFGSGTQLSVL.

The CDR3 loop reads CASRARGIEANEKLFF. In DNA, the CDR3 is TGTGCCAGCAGGGCTAGGGGGATCGAGGCTAATGAAAAACTGTTTTTT. The chain links TRBV2 to TRBJ1-4; D is perhaps TRBD1 (6 bases). From germline, CDR1 is SNHLY and CDR2 FYNNEI. Trimming left V 6 bases short and J 3 bases short, with 17 bases between. CDR3 size: 16 residues.

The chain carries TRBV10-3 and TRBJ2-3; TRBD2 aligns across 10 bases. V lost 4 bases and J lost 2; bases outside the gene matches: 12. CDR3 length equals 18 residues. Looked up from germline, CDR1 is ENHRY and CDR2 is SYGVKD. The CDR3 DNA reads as TGTGCCATCAGTGTATCTAGCGGGAGTTCGGGTAACACAGATACGCAGTATTTT. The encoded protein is CAISVSSGSSGNTDTQYF.

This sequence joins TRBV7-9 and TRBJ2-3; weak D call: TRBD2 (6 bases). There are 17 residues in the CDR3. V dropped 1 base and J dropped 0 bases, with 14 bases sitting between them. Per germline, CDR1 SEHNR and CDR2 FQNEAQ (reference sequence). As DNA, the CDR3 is TGTGCCAGCAGCTTAGGAGCGGGCAGAATAAGCACAGATACGCAGTATTTT. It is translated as CASSLGAGRISTDTQYF.

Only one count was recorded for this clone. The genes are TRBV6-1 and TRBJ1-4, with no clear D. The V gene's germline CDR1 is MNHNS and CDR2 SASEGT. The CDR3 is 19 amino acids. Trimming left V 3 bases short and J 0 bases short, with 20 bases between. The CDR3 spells CASSDVVAGLLSTNEKLFF. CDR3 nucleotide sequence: TGTGCCAGCAGTGACGTAGTGGCGGGCCTTCTTTCAACTAATGAAAAACTGTTTTTT.

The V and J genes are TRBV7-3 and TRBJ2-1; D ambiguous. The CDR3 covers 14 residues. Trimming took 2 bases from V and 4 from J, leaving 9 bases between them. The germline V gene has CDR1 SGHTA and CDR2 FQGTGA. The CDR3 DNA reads TGTGCCAGCAGCTTATATGGCGGATACAATGAGCAGTTCTTC. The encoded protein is CASSLYGGYNEQFF.

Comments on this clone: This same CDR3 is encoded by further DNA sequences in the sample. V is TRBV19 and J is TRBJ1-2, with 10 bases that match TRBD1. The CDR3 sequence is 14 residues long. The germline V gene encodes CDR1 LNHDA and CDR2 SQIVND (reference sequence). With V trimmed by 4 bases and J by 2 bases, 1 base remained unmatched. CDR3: CASSRQGANYGYTF. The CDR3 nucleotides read TGTGCCAGTAGTAGACAGGGGGCAAACTATGGCTACACCTTC.

CDR3 region: CASAFGPNQPQHF. CDR3 DNA: TGTGCTAGTGCCTTCGGACCCAATCAGCCCCAGCATTTT. The rearrangement links TRBV12-5 to TRBJ1-5; no reliable D call. Germline V gene lookup returns CDR1 LGHNT and CDR2 FRNRAP. This CDR3 is built from 13 residues. Trimming left V 7 bases short and J 3 bases short, with 10 bases between.

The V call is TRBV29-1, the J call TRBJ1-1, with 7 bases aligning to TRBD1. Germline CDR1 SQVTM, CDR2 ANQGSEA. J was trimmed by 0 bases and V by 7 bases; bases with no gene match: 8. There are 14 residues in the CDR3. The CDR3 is CSGGQNLMNTEAFF. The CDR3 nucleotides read TGCAGCGGGGGACAGAACTTAATGAACACTGAAGCTTTCTTT.

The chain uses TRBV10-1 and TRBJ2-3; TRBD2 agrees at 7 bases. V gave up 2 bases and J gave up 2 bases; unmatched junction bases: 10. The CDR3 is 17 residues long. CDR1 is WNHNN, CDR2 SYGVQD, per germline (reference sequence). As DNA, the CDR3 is TGCGCCAGCAGTGAGCCCAGCGGTAGCGGGCACACAGATACGCAGTATTTT. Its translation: CASSEPSGSGHTDTQYF.

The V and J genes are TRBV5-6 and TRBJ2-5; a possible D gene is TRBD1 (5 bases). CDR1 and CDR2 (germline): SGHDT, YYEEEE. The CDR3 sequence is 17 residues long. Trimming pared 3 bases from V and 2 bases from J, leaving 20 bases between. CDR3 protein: CASSYPNPGIGQETQYF. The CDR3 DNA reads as TGTGCCAGCAGCTACCCTAACCCAGGGATTGGACAAGAGACCCAGTACTTC.

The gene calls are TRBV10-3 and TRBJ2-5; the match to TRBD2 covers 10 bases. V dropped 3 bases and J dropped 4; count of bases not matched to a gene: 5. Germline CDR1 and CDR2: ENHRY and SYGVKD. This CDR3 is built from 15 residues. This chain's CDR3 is CAISDFLAGVETQYF. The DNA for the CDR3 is TGTGCCATCAGTGATTTCCTAGCGGGAGTAGAGACCCAGTACTTC.

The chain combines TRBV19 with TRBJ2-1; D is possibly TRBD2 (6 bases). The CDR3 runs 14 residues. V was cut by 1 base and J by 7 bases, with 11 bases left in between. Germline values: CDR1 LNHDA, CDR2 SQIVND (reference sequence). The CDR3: CASSIVREKNEQFF. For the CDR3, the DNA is TGTGCCAGTAGTATAGTACGGGAGAAGAATGAGCAGTTCTTC.

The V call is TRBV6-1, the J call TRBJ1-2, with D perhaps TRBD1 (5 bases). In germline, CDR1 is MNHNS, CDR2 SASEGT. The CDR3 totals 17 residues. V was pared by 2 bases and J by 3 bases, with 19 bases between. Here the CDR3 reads CASSESRQKGWHYGYTF. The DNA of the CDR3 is TGTGCCAGCAGTGAATCCCGACAGAAGGGGTGGCACTATGGCTACACCTTC.

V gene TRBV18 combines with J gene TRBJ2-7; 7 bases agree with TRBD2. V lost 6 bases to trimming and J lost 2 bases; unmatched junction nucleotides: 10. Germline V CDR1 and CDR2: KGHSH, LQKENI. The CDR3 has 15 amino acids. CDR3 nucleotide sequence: TGTGCCAGCTCTCTTAAGGGAGGGGTACCCTACGAGCAGTACTTC. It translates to CASSLKGGVPYEQYF.